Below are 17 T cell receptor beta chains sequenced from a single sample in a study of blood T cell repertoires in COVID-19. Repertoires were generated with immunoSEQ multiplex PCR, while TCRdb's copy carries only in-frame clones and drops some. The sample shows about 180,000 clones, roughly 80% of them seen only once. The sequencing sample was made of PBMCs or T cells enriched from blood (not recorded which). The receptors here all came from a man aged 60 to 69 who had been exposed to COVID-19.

The CDR3: CASSLGRMPNNEQFF. DNA of the CDR3: TGTGCCAGCAGTTTAGGGAGGATGCCAAACAATGAGCAGTTCTTC. V usage is TRBV27 and J usage is TRBJ2-1; D might be TRBD2 (6 bases). Germline CDR1 reads MNHEY; CDR2 reads SMNVEV (reference sequence). The CDR3 sequence is 15 residues long. V was pared by 2 bases and J by 5 bases, with 13 bases between.

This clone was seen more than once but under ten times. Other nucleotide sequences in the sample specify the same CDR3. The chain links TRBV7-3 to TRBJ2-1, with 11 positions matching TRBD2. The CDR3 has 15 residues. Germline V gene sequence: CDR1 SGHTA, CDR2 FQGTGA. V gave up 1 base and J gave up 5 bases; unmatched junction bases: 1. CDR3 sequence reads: CASSLRLAGNNEQFF. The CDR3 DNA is TGTGCCAGCAGCTTAAGACTAGCGGGGAACAATGAGCAGTTCTTC.

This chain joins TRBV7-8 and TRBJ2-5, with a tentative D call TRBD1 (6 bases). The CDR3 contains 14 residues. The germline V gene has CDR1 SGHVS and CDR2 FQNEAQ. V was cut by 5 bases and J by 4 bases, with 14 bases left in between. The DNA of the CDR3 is TGTGCCAGCAGCCCTTACAGGGCGCGAGAGACCCAGTACTTC. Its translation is CASSPYRARETQYF.

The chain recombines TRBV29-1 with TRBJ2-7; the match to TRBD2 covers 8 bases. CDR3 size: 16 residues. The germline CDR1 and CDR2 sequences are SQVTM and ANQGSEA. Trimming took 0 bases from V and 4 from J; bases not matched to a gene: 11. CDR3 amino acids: CSVEEKVAGNIYEQYF. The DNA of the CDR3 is TGCAGCGTTGAAGAGAAAGTAGCGGGGAATATTTACGAGCAGTACTTC.

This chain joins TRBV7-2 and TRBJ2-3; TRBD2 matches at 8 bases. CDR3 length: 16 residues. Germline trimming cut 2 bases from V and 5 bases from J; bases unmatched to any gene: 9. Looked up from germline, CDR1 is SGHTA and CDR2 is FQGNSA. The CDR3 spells CASSLNGGSGRDTQYF. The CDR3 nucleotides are TGTGCCAGCAGCTTAAATGGCGGCAGCGGGAGAGATACGCAGTATTTT.

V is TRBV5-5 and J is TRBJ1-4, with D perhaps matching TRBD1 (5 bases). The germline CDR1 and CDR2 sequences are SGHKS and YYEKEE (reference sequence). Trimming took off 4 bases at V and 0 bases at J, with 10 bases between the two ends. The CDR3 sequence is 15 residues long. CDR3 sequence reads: CASSPGGSTNEKLFF. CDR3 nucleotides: TGTGCCAGCAGCCCGGGGGGTTCAACTAATGAAAAACTGTTTTTT.

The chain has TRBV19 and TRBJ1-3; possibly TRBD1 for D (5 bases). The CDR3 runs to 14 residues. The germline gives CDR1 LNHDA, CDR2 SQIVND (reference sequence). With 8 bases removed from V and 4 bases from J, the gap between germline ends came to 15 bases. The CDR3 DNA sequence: TGTGCCAGTGAGGTGGGGGGGACCGGAAACACCATATATTTT. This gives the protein CASEVGGTGNTIYF.

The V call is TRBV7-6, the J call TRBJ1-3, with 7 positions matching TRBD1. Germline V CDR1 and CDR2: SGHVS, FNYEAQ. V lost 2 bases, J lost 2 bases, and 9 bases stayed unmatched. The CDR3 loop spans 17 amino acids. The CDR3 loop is CASSLRVGQNTGNTIYF. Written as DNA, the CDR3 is TGTGCCAGCAGCTTAAGAGTGGGACAGAACACTGGAAACACCATATATTTT.

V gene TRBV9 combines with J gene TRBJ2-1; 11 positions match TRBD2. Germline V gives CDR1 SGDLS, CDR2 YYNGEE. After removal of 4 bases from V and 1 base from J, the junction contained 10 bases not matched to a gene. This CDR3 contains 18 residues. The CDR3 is CASSPYLTSGKSYNEQFF. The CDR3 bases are TGTGCCAGCAGCCCATATTTGACTAGCGGGAAATCCTACAATGAGCAGTTCTTC.

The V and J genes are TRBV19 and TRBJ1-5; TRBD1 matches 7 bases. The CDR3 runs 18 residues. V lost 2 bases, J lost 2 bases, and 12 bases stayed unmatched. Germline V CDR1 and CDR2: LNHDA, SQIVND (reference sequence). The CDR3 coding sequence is TGTGCCAGTAGTATAACGATCAGGGGGGCGGGTGGCAATCAGCCCCAGCATTTT. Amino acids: CASSITIRGAGGNQPQHF.

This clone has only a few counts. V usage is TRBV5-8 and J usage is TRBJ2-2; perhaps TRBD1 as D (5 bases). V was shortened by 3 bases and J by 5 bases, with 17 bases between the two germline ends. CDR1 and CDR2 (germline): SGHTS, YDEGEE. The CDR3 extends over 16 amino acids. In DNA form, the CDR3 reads TGTGCCAGCAGCTCGCCGGGCAGCAGGGCGACCGGGGAGCTGTTTTTT. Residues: CASSSPGSRATGELFF.

CDR3 protein: CASSQDIAGVREQFF. CDR3 bases: TGCGCCAGCAGCCAGGACATAGCGGGAGTCCGTGAGCAGTTCTTC. This sequence joins TRBV4-3 and TRBJ2-1; 9 bases map to TRBD2. From germline, CDR1 is LGHNA and CDR2 YSLEER. CDR3 size: 15 residues. The ends lost 3 bases at V and 9 bases at J; junction bases unmatched: 9.

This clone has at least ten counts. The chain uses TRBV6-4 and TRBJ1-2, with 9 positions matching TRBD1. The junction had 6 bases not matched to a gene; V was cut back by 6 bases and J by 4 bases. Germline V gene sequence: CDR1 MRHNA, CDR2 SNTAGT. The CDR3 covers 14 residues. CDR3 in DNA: TGTGCCAGCAGGGATTCGGACAGGGGCTATGGCTACACCTTC. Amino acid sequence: CASRDSDRGYGYTF.

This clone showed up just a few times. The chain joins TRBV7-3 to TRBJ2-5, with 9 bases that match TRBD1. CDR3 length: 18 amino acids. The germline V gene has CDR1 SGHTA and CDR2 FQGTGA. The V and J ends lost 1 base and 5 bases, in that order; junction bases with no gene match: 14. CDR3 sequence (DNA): TGTGCCAGCAGCTTAATTTCGATCGGGACAGGGATGGGGGAGACCCAGTACTTC. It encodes CASSLISIGTGMGETQYF.

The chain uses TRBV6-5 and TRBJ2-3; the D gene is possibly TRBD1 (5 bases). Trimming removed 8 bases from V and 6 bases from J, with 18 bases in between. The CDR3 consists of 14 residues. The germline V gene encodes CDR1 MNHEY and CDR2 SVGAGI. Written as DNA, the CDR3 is TGTGCCAGCGGGGCAGGAACATATCAGGATACGCAGTATTTT. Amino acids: CASGAGTYQDTQYF.

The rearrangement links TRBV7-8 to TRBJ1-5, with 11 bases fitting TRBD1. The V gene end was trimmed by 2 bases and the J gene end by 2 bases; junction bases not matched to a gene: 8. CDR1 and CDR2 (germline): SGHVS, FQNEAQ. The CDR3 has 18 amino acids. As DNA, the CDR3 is TGTGCCAGCAGCTTACGGGGGGGACAGGGGGTCGGCAATCAGCCCCAGCATTTT. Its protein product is CASSLRGGQGVGNQPQHF. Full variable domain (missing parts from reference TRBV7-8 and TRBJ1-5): GAGVSQSPRYKVAKRGQDVALRCDPISGHVSLFWYQQALGQGPEFLTYFQNEAQLDKSGLPSDRFFAERPEGSVSTLKIQRTQQEDSAVYLCASSLRGGQGVGNQPQHFGDGTRLSIL.

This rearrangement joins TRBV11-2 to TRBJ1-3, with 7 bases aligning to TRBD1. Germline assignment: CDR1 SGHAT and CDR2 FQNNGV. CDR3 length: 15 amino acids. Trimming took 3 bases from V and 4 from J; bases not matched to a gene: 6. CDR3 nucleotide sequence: TGTGCCAGCAGCTTCCCGACAGGGTCAGGAAACACCATATATTTT. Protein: CASSFPTGSGNTIYF.